This TCR beta chain was recorded in a study of shared clonotypes between healthy human individuals. Study-wide findings and caveats: Having only a few donors restricted how much genetic and exposure-history diversity was captured. Even with large depth, rarefaction showed that sorted-subset sequencing was incomplete.

Regarding this clone: Its antigen remains unidentified.

From germline, CDR1 is MGHRA and CDR2 YSYEKL. Trimming took off 4 bases at V and 11 bases at J, with 20 bases between the two ends. The CDR3 length is 15 residues. Here immunoSEQ multiplex PCR was the method, and the copy in TCRdb shows in-frame clones only, minus some. The table has about 2.5 million clones, about nine tenths seen once; the top ten hold about 0.36%. The sequence came from a man aged 18 to 35 in good health. Some clones in this sample may be carry-over from other donors' samples. Source material: naive CD4+ T cells from PBMCs. Subset meaning: CD45RA+ positively selected. The V call is TRBV4-1, the J call TRBJ1-4; D is possibly TRBD1 (5 bases). CDR3 bases: TGCGCCAGCAGCCTTCCCCTGACAGTGGTGGAGAAACTGTTTTTT. Its protein product is CASSLPLTVVEKLFF.